This T cell receptor (beta chain) originates from a study of cytomegalovirus exposure and HLA in healthy donors. General observations from the study: Among TCR beta chains, those listed as cytomegalovirus-associated numbered over 150.

V was pared by 0 bases and J by 4 bases, with 4 bases of the junction left unmatched. CDR1 is SGDLS, CDR2 YYNGEE, per germline. The CDR3 sequence is 17 residues long. On this clone: The antigen remains unidentified.

The PCR ran on 60 Vbeta and 13 Jbeta primers. TCRdb keeps only in-frame clones here, not all; method: immunoSEQ multiplex PCR. The data show tens of thousands of clones, approximately 70% seen once. The material sequenced was PBMCs. The TCR sequence derives from a male donor in good health and CMV-seropositive. The chain carries TRBV9 and TRBJ2-2; 12 nucleotides match TRBD1. CDR3 coding DNA: TGTGCCAGCAGCGTAGGGGGACAGGGGGCCGCCACCGGGGAGCTGTTTTTT. Protein: CASSVGGQGAATGELFF.